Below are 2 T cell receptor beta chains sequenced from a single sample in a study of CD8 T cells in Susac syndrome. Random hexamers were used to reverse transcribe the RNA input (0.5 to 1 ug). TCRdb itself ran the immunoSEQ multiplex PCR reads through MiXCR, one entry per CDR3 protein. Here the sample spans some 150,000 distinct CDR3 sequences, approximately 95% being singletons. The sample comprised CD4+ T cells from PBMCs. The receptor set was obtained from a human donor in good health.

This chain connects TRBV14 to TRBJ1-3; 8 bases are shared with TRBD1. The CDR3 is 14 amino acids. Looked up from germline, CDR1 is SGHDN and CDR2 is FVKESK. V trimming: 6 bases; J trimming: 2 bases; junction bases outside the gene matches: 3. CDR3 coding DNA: TGTGCCAGCAGTCCGACAGGGGCTGGAAACACCATATATTTT. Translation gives CASSPTGAGNTIYF.

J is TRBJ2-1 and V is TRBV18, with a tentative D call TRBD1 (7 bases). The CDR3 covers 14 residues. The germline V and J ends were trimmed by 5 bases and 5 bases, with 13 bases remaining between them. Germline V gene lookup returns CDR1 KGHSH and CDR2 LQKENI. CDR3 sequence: CASSNRGGNNEQFF. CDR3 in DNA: TGTGCCAGCTCAAACAGGGGAGGAAACAATGAGCAGTTCTTC.